Presented here are 10 T cell receptor beta chains from one specimen sequenced in a study of blood T cell repertoires in COVID-19. TCRdb keeps only in-frame clones here, not all; method: immunoSEQ multiplex PCR. The data contain about 210,000 clones, roughly four fifths of them singletons. The sample taken for sequencing was peripheral blood. These receptors were obtained from a woman between 50 and 59 years old with active or convalescent COVID-19.

This rearrangement joins TRBV27 to TRBJ2-7; TRBD1 matches 7 bases. Trimming at V came to 3 bases and at J to 3 bases, leaving 11 bases not matched to a gene. CDR3 length equals 16 residues. The germline gives CDR1 MNHEY, CDR2 SMNVEV (reference sequence). The CDR3 DNA reads as TGTGCCAGCAGTTTCCCGGGTCGGCACAGGGGCTACGAGCAGTACTTC. Protein sequence: CASSFPGRHRGYEQYF.

This chain connects TRBV7-9 to TRBJ2-7; TRBD1 is a possible D gene (6 bases). Germline V lookup: CDR1 SEHNR, CDR2 FQNEAQ (reference sequence). The ends were cut back, 5 bases at V and 1 base at J, with 15 bases in the middle. CDR3 size: 15 residues. CDR3 DNA sequence: TGTGCCAGCAGCCAAGAACAGGGTCTGTCCTACGAGCAGTACTTC. Translating it yields CASSQEQGLSYEQYF. The entire variable domain, with the rest obtained from reference TRBV7-9 and TRBJ2-7, is as follows: DTGVSQNPRHKITKRGQNVTFRCDPISEHNRLYWYRQTLGQGPEFLTYFQNEAQLEKSRLLSDRFSAERPKGSFSTLEIQRTEQGDSAMYLCASSQEQGLSYEQYFGPGTRLTVT.

This clone was counted only a few times. This chain joins TRBV5-1 and TRBJ1-2; tentatively, D is TRBD1 (6 bases). The germline CDR1 and CDR2 sequences are SGHRS and YFSETQ. The V end was cut by 4 bases, the J end by 13 bases, with 23 bases between. CDR3 size: 14 residues. CDR3 sequence: CASSPGHFDLGGTF. DNA of the CDR3: TGCGCCAGCAGCCCGGGACATTTCGATTTGGGTGGCACCTTC.

This chain connects TRBV5-4 to TRBJ1-2, with a possible D match to TRBD1 (6 bases). Germline values: CDR1 SGHNT, CDR2 YYREEE (reference sequence). This CDR3 is built from 15 residues. V was clipped by 7 bases and J by 2 bases, with 18 bases between them. The chain's CDR3 is CASHTTHRENYGYTF. The CDR3 nucleotides are TGTGCCAGCCATACGACCCACAGGGAGAACTATGGCTACACCTTC. Supplemented by reference TRBV5-4 and TRBJ1-2, the full variable domain reads ETGVTQSPTHLIKTRGQQVTLRCSSQSGHNTVSWYQQALGQGPQFIFQYYREEENGRGNFPPRFSGLQFPNYSSELNVNALELDDSALYLCASHTTHRENYGYTFGSGTRLTVV.

J is TRBJ2-1 and V is TRBV7-6, with 8 bases lining up with TRBD2. The germline CDR1 and CDR2 sequences are SGHVS and FNYEAQ. This CDR3 is built from 15 residues. Trimming took 5 bases from V and 4 from J; bases not matched to a gene: 7. The CDR3 DNA is TGTGCCAGCAGCCTAGGCGGGGGGAGTTACAATGAGCAGTTCTTC. Protein: CASSLGGGSYNEQFF.

This clone was recorded a few times. The V call is TRBV3-1 (or the pseudogene TRBV3-2), the J call TRBJ2-1; TRBD1 aligns across 12 bases. Trimming at V came to 4 bases and at J to 7 bases, leaving 5 bases not matched to a gene. The CDR3 is 15 amino acids. The germline V gene has CDR1 LGHDT and CDR2 YNNKEL (reference sequence). CDR3 bases: TGTGCCAGCAGCCCGGGACAGGGGGCTGTAAATGAGCAGTTCTTC. This encodes CASSPGQGAVNEQFF.

This clone appeared a single time. The V gene is TRBV6-4, the J gene TRBJ1-2, with D maybe TRBD1 (5 bases). V was pared by 7 bases and J by 5 bases, with 20 bases between. The CDR3 runs 15 residues. The germline V gene encodes CDR1 MRHNA and CDR2 SNTAGT. The CDR3 protein is CASKQDRNRSYGYTF. CDR3 bases: TGTGCCAGCAAGCAAGACCGGAACAGGTCTTATGGCTACACCTTC.

This chain links TRBV24-1 with TRBJ2-1, with TRBD2 identical over 9 bases. Per germline, CDR1 KGHDR and CDR2 SFDVKD. CDR3 length: 14 amino acids. Trimming took 10 bases from V and 0 from J; bases not matched to a gene: 3. This CDR3 is CATGGRVSYNEQFF. CDR3 coding DNA: TGTGCCACAGGCGGGAGGGTCTCCTACAATGAGCAGTTCTTC.

The chain combines TRBV28 with TRBJ2-3; TRBD2 is a possible D gene (5 bases). The CDR3 covers 14 residues. The germline V gene encodes CDR1 MDHEN and CDR2 SYDVKM. Trimming shortened V by 7 bases and J by 4 bases, and 15 bases separated the two germline ends. The CDR3 sequence is CASTLVGEPDTQYF. The CDR3, as DNA: TGTGCCAGCACACTGGTCGGGGAGCCAGATACGCAGTATTTT.

The chain couples TRBV4-1 to TRBJ1-2, with 8 bases aligning to TRBD1. CDR1 is MGHRA, CDR2 YSYEKL, per germline. V gave up 3 bases and J gave up 3 bases; unmatched junction bases: 12. CDR3 size: 17 residues. The DNA for the CDR3 is TGCGCCAGCAGCCATCGTACCCTCAGGGGGCCGGACTATGGCTACACCTTC. This sequence encodes CASSHRTLRGPDYGYTF.